The clone carrying this T cell receptor beta chain was observed a single time. This specimen belongs to a study of blood T cell repertoires in COVID-19. For the study at large: Donors in the United States, Italy and Spain gave samples during acute or convalescent COVID-19. In each case, the material was cDNA or gDNA derived from T cells, B-cell-depleted T cells, or PBMCs.

Original processing notes: It was from reference gene primer amplification that nucleated cell counts were estimated. Profiled with immunoSEQ multiplex PCR; TCRdb holds only in-frame clones, not every one. That table gives V, J and clone size, and the DNA gave D and trimming. Of around 480,000 clones listed, about 91% are singletons. The CDR3 runs 12 residues. V was cut by 8 bases and J by 6 bases, with 12 bases left in between. The Seattle site enrolled patients during active infection and followed them longitudinally. The clonotype was recovered from a woman aged 45 to 65 with COVID-19, enrolled during active disease. Sequences were obtained from peripheral blood. This chain links TRBV12-3 or TRBV12-4 with TRBJ2-3, with TRBD2 as a possible D gene (6 bases). CDR3 region: CASGGNADTQYF. For the CDR3, the DNA is TGTGCCAGCGGGGGGAACGCTGATACGCAGTATTTT.